Presented here are 17 T cell receptor beta chains from one specimen sequenced in a study of blood T cell repertoires in COVID-19. Measured with immunoSEQ multiplex PCR; TCRdb has only the in-frame clones, and not every one. The table shows approximately 390,000 clones, with 90% occurring only once. The sample comprised peripheral blood. These receptors all stem from a man aged 18 to 35 with active or convalescent COVID-19.

This clone was detected once. The chain links TRBV7-8 to TRBJ2-7; no definite D call. The CDR3 is 12 amino acids. Germline-derived CDR1 and CDR2 are SGHVS and FQNEAQ. Trimming left V 2 bases short and J 4 bases short, with 6 bases between. CDR3: CASSLQEYEQYF. The CDR3 nucleotides read TGTGCCAGCAGCTTACAAGAGTACGAGCAGTACTTC.

The chain joins TRBV4-3 to TRBJ2-3; the D gene is possibly TRBD1 (6 bases). CDR3 size: 15 residues. Trimming cost V 0 bases and J 5 bases, with 12 bases left between them. Germline CDR1 LGHNA, CDR2 YSLEER. DNA of the CDR3: TGCGCCAGCAGCCAAGATGCCAGGGGAATAGATACGCAGTATTTT. It translates to CASSQDARGIDTQYF.

This chain uses TRBV7-6 with TRBJ1-1, with D perhaps matching TRBD1 (6 bases). Germline loops: CDR1 SGHVS, CDR2 FNYEAQ. The V end lost 4 bases, the J end lost 1 base, and 10 bases lay between the germline ends. This CDR3 region has 14 residues. The DNA of the CDR3 is TGTGCCAGCAGCTCAGGGGTTTGGAACACTGAAGCTTTCTTT. Protein: CASSSGVWNTEAFF.

There are a few counts of this clone. One end of the junction is discordant with germline, which a read error may explain. This chain connects TRBV7-9 to TRBJ2-1, with D possibly matching TRBD2 (6 bases). Per the germline V gene, CDR1 is SEHNR and CDR2 is FQNEAQ (reference sequence). The CDR3 contains 12 residues. The CDR3 is CASSSRGASSIF. DNA of the CDR3: TGTGCCAGCAGCTCCCGCGGGGCAAGCAGCATCTTC.

The chain combines TRBV29-1 with TRBJ2-2, with TRBD2 matching over 7 bases. Germline V gene sequence: CDR1 SQVTM, CDR2 ANQGSEA. The junction had 11 bases not matched to a gene; V was cut back by 3 bases and J by 4 bases. There are 16 residues in the CDR3. The chain's CDR3 is CSVEDDSSGLTGELFF. In DNA, the CDR3 is TGCAGCGTTGAGGACGACTCTAGCGGCCTCACCGGGGAGCTGTTTTTT.

As to this clone: One junction end does not reproduce the germline sequence, and a read error may be involved. The J gene is TRBJ2-7, the V gene TRBV4-3; TRBD2 might be the D (6 bases). From germline, CDR1 is LGHNA and CDR2 YSLEER. This CDR3 is built from 15 residues. The CDR3 DNA is TGCACCAGCAGCCATGGGCCTCGGGAGTTGAGCGAGCAGTACTTC. It specifies CTSSHGPRELSEQYF.

This chain connects TRBV4-3 to TRBJ1-4, with D perhaps matching TRBD1 (6 bases). V was trimmed by 0 bases and J by 8 bases, leaving 16 bases between them. The CDR3 contains 16 residues. CDR1 and CDR2 from the germline V gene are LGHNA and YSLEER. The CDR3 DNA is TGCGCCAGCAGCCAAGATCGGTGGCAGGGGAGCGAAAAACTGTTTTTT. It codes for CASSQDRWQGSEKLFF.

V usage is TRBV6-5 and J usage is TRBJ2-7; 8 bases align to TRBD2. Trimming cost V 4 bases and J 3 bases; bases outside gene matches: 8. This CDR3 is built from 15 residues. Germline V gene sequence: CDR1 MNHEY, CDR2 SVGAGI. In nucleotides, the CDR3 is TGTGCCAGCAGTTCCCCTGCCAGCGGGAGCTACGAGCAGTACTTC. Its protein is CASSSPASGSYEQYF.

This clone has only a few counts. V gene TRBV6-5 combines with J gene TRBJ2-2, with D possibly being TRBD2 (7 bases). This CDR3 spans 16 amino acids. Trimming cost V 4 bases and J 6 bases, with 18 bases left between them. Germline V gene data show CDR1 as MNHEY and CDR2 as SVGAGI. The CDR3 bases are TGTGCCAGCAGTTCCACGGGGGGCGTTGTTGCCGGGGAGCTGTTTTTT. Its translation is CASSSTGGVVAGELFF.

The chain couples TRBV6-5 to TRBJ1-4, with D hard to call. Trimming took off 5 bases at V and 8 bases at J, with 12 bases between the two ends. Germline loops: CDR1 MNHEY, CDR2 SVGAGI. The CDR3 covers 13 residues. The CDR3 nucleotides are TGTGCCAGCAGTCCACGTTTCACAGAAAAACTGTTTTTT. This codes for CASSPRFTEKLFF.

The CDR3 DNA reads TGTGCCAGCAGCCCTCAAGGGACAGGGAACACTGAAGCTTTCTTT. Translating it yields CASSPQGTGNTEAFF. The rearrangement uses TRBV9 and TRBJ1-1, with 8 bases that match TRBD1. Per the germline V gene, CDR1 is SGDLS and CDR2 is YYNGEE. V lost 4 bases and J lost 1; bases outside the gene matches: 6. The CDR3 runs to 15 residues. Full variable domain (missing parts from reference TRBV9 and TRBJ1-1): DSGVTQTPKHLITATGQRVTLRCSPRSGDLSVYWYQQSLDQGLQFLIQYYNGEERAKGNILERFSAQQFPDLHSELNLSSLELGDSALYFCASSPQGTGNTEAFFGQGTRLTVV.

The CDR3 reads CASSRTGQRYREKLFF. The CDR3 DNA follows: TGTGCCAGCAGTAGGACAGGGCAACGTTATCGTGAAAAACTGTTTTTT. V is TRBV27 and J is TRBJ1-4, with TRBD1 identical over 8 bases. This CDR3 is 16 amino acids long. Germline V gene lookup returns CDR1 MNHEY and CDR2 SMNVEV (reference sequence). With V trimmed by 5 bases and J by 7 bases, 12 bases remained unmatched. Looking up the rest from reference TRBV27 and TRBJ1-4 gives the full variable domain: EAQVTQNPRYLITVTGKKLTVTCSQNMNHEYMSWYRQDPGLGLRQIYYSMNVEVTDKGDVPEGYKVSRKEKRNFPLILESPSPNQTSLYFCASSRTGQRYREKLFFGSGTQLSVL.

V usage is TRBV21-1 and J usage is TRBJ1-1. TRBV21-1 is given as a pseudogene. The CDR3 loop spans 14 amino acids. CDR3 DNA sequence: TGTGCCAGCAGCAAGATTAGCCAGTGTGTTGAAGCTTTCTTT. It translates to CASSKISQCVEAFF.

CDR3 region: CASSQDLGGLGTEAFF. The CDR3 DNA is TGCGCCAGCAGCCAAGACCTGGGGGGGCTGGGCACTGAAGCTTTCTTT. The V and J genes are TRBV4-3 and TRBJ1-1; D is perhaps TRBD1 (6 bases). Deletions cut 0 bases from V and 4 bases from J, with 15 bases between. Per germline, CDR1 LGHNA and CDR2 YSLEER. This CDR3 contains 16 residues.

The chain links TRBV7-2 to TRBJ2-5; perhaps TRBD2 as D (5 bases). The CDR3 length is 14 residues. Germline V gene lookup returns CDR1 SGHTA and CDR2 FQGNSA. Trimming took off 2 bases at V and 7 bases at J, with 14 bases between the two ends. The CDR3 nucleotides read TGTGCCAGCAGCTTATCCAGCGGAAAACGGACCCAGTACTTC. This gives the protein CASSLSSGKRTQYF.

This chain joins TRBV5-1 and TRBJ2-3; possibly TRBD2 for D (6 bases). V lost 2 bases, J lost 10 bases, and 14 bases lay in between. This CDR3 region has 13 residues. CDR1 and CDR2 (germline): SGHRS, YFSETQ. DNA for the CDR3: TGCGCCAGCAGCTTTTTCAGGTCGGGAGCGCAGTATTTT. This sequence encodes CASSFFRSGAQYF.

This chain links TRBV19 with TRBJ1-1; D not resolved. CDR3 length equals 13 residues. The ends were cut back, 10 bases at V and 1 base at J, with 13 bases in the middle. The germline gives CDR1 LNHDA, CDR2 SQIVND (reference sequence). CDR3 amino acids: CATLGVSNTEAFF. In DNA, the CDR3 is TGTGCCACCCTCGGGGTCTCGAACACTGAAGCTTTCTTT.